A selection of T cell receptor beta chains follows, all from one sample in a study of T cell changes during pregnancy in multiple sclerosis. Produced via immunoSEQ multiplex PCR; TCRdb's table is partial and in-frame only. This table has roughly 40,000 clones, more than 85% appearing once. The sequences come from CD8+ T cells from peripheral blood mononuclear cells, collected in the first trimester of pregnancy. These receptors all stem from a female donor with multiple sclerosis, enrolled in a pregnancy study. Each CDR3 is given without its conserved first and last residue.

TRBJ1-3	TRBV5-1	ASSLHETATSGNTIY
TRBJ1-2	TRBV29-1	SVEDSGQGLGYT
TRBJ2-2	TRBV7-9	ASSSSYSGGTGELF
TRBJ2-1	TRBV2	ASRPWTSGGDHNEQF
TRBJ2-5	TRBV29-1	SVGIAGGERETQY
TRBJ1-1	TRBV13	ASSLGRGSAF
TRBJ2-7	TRBV5-6	ASTLGSSYEQY
TRBJ2-7	TRBV9	ASSLLTGSEQY
TRBJ2-1	TRBV5-5	ASRASGGDEQF
TRBJ1-5	TRBV19	ASSILTGGWQPQH
TRBJ2-7	TRBV5-4	ASSNRGTGYYEQY
TRBJ1-2	TRBV5-1	ASSPSPGTGLAWNYGYT